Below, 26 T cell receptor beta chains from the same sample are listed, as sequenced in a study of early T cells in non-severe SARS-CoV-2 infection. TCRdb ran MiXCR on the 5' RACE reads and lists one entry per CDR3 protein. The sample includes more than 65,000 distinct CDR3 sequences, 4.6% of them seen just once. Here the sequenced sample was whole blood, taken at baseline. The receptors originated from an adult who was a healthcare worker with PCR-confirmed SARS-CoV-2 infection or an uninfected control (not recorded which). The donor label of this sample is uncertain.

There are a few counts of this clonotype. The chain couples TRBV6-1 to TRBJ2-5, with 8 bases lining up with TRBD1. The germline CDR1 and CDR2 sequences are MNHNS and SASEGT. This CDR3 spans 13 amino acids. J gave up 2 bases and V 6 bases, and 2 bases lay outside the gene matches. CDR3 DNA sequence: TGTGCCAGCAGGAGGGACAGGCAAGAGACCCAGTACTTC. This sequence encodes CASRRDRQETQYF.

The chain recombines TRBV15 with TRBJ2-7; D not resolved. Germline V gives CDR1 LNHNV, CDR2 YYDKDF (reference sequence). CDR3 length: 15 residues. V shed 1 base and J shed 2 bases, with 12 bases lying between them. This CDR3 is CATSRGKDTAYEQYF. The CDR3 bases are TGTGCCACCAGCAGAGGAAAAGACACTGCCTACGAGCAGTACTTC. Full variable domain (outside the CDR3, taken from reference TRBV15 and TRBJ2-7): DAMVIQNPRYQVTQFGKPVTLSCSQTLNHNVMYWYQQKSSQAPKLLFHYYDKDFNNEADTPDNFQSRRPNTSFCFLDIRSPGLGDTAMYLCATSRGKDTAYEQYFGPGTRLTVT.

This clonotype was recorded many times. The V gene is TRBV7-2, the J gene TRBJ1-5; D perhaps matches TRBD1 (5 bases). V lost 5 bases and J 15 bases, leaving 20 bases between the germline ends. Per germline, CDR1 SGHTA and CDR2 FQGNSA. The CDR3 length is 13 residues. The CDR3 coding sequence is TGTGCCAGCAGCCTAGGGACGGCAGCCCAGCCGCATTTT. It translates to CASSLGTAAQPHF.

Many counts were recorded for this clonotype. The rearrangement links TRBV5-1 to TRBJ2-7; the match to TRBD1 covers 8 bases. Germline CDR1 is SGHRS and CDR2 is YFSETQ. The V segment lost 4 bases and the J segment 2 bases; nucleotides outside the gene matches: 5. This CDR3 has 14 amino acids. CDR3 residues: CASSTTGQAYEQYF. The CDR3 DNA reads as TGCGCCAGCAGCACAACGGGACAGGCCTACGAGCAGTACTTC.

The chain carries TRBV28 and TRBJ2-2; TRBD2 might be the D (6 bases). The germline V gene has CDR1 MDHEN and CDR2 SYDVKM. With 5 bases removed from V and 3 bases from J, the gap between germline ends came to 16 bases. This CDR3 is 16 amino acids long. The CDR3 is CASSIPRRGYTGELFF. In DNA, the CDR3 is TGTGCCAGCAGTATACCTAGGCGGGGCTACACCGGGGAGCTGTTTTTT.

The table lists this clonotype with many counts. The CDR3 reads CASSWTGATEAFF. The CDR3 region has the DNA TGTGCCAGCAGCTGGACAGGGGCCACTGAAGCTTTCTTT. J is TRBJ1-1 and V is TRBV4-2, with 9 positions matching TRBD1. Germline trimming cut 5 bases from V and 4 bases from J; bases unmatched to any gene: 2. The CDR3 spans 13 residues. Per the germline V gene, CDR1 is LGHNA and CDR2 is YNFKEQ.

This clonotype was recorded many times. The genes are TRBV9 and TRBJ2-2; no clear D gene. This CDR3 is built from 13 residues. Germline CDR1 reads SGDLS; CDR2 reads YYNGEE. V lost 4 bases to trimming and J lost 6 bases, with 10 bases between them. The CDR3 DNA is TGTGCCAGCAGCCCATTTGTCGCCGGGGAGCTGTTTTTT. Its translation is CASSPFVAGELFF.

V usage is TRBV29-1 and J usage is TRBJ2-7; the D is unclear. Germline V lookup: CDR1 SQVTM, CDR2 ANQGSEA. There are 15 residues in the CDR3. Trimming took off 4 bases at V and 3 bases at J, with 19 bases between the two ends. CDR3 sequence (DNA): TGCAGCGTTGTAATGGCGCCGAAACTGAGCTACGAGCAGTACTTC. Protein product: CSVVMAPKLSYEQYF.

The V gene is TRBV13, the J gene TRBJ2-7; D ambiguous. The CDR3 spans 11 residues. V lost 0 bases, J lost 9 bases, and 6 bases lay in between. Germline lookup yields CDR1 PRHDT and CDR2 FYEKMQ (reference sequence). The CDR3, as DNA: TGTGCCAGCAGCTTAGGGGTCCTGCAGTACTTC. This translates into CASSLGVLQYF.

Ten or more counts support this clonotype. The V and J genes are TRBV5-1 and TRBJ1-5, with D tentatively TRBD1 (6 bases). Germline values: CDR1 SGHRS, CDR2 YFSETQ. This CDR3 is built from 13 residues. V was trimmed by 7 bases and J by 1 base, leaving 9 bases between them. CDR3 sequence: CASAGDSNQPQHF. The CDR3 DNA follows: TGCGCCAGCGCAGGGGACAGCAATCAGCCCCAGCATTTT.

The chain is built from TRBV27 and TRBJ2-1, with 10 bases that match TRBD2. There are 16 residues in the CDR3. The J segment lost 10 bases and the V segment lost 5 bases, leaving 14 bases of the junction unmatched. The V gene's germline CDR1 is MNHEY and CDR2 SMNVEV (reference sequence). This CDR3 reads CASSPIPTSGPGEQFF. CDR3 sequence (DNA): TGTGCCAGCAGTCCCATCCCGACTAGCGGGCCCGGGGAGCAGTTCTTC.

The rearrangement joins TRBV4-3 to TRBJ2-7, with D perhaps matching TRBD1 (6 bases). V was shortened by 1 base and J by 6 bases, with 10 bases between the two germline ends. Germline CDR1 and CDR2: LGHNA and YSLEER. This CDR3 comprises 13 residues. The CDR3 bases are TGCGCCAGCAGCCAAGCCTGGGGGCGCGAGCAGTACTTC. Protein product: CASSQAWGREQYF.

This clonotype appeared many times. The CDR3: CASSYSYNEQFF. The CDR3 DNA follows: TGTGCCAGTAGTTACTCCTACAATGAGCAGTTCTTC. The J gene is TRBJ2-1, the V gene TRBV19; D is uncertain. V was trimmed by 5 bases and J by 0 bases, leaving 2 bases between them. Germline CDR1 LNHDA, CDR2 SQIVND (reference sequence). This CDR3 spans 12 amino acids.

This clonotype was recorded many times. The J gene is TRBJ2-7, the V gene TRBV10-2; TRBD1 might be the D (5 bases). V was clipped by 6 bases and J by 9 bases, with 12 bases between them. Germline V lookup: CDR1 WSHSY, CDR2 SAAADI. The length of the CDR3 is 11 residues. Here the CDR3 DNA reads TGCGCCAGCAGGCACAGGTCTGGGCAGTACTTC. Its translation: CASRHRSGQYF.

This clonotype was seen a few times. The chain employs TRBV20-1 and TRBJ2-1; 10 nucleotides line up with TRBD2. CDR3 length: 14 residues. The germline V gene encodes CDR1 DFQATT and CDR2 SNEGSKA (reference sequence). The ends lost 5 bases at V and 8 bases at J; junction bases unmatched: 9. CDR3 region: CSAPLSGGGYEQFF. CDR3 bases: TGCAGTGCTCCTCTAAGCGGGGGGGGTTATGAGCAGTTCTTC.

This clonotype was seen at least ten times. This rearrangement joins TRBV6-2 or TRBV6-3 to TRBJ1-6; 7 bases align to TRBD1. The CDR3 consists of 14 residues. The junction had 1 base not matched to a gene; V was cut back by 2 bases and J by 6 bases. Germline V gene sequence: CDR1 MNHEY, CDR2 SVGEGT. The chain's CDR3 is CASSYGDSNSPLHF. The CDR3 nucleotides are TGTGCCAGCAGTTACGGGGACAGTAATTCACCCCTCCACTTT.

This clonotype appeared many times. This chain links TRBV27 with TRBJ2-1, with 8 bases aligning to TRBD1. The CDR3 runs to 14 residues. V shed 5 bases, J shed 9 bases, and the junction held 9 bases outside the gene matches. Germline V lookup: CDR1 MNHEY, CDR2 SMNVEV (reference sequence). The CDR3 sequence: CASSPRTGKSEQFF. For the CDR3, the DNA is TGTGCCAGCAGTCCGCGGACAGGGAAGAGTGAGCAGTTCTTC.

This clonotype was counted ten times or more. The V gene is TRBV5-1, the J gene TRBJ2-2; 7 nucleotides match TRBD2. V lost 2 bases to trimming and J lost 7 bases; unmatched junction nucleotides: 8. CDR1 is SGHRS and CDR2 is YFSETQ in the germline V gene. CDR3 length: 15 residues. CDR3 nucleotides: TGCGCCAGCAGCTTCGCGGGGGAGCACGTCGGGGAGCTGTTTTTT. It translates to CASSFAGEHVGELFF.

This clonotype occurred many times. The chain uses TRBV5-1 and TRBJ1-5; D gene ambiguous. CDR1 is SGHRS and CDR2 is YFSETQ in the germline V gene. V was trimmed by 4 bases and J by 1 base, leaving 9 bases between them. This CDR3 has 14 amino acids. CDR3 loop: CASSPTGSNQPQHF. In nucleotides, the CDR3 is TGCGCCAGCAGCCCCACCGGGAGCAATCAGCCCCAGCATTTT.

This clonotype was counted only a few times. The CDR3 region is CASSLVRAPGANVLTF. CDR3 bases: TGTGCCAGCAGCTTAGTGCGGGCCCCGGGGGCCAACGTCCTGACTTTC. The J gene is TRBJ2-6, the V gene TRBV11-1; the D gene is possibly TRBD2 (5 bases). Germline-derived CDR1 and CDR2 are SGHAT and FQDESV (reference sequence). CDR3 size: 16 residues. The V end was cut by 1 base, the J end by 4 bases, with 11 bases between.

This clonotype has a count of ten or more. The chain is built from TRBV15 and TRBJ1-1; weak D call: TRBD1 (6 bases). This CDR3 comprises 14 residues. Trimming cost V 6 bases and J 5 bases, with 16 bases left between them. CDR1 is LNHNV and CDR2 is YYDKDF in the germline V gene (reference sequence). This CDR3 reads CATRHRESTTEAFF. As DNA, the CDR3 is TGTGCCACCAGGCACAGGGAATCGACGACTGAAGCTTTCTTT.

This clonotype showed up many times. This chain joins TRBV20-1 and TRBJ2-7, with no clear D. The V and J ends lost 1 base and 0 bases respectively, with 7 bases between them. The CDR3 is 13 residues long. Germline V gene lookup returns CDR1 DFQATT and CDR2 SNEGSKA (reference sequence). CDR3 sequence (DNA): TGCAGTGCTAGAGTTCCGGGCTCCTACGAGCAGTACTTC. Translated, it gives CSARVPGSYEQYF.

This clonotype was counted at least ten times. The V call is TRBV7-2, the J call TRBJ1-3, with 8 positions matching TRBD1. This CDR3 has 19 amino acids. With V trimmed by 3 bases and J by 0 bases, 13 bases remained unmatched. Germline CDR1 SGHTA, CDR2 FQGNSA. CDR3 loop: CASSLSRTGPEYSGNTIYF. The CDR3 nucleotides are TGTGCCAGCAGCTTGAGTAGGACAGGGCCGGAATACTCTGGAAACACCATATATTTT. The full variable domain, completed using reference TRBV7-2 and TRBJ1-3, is GAGVSQSPSNKVTEKGKDVELRCDPISGHTALYWYRQSLGQGLEFLIYFQGNSAPDKSGLPSDRFSAERTGGSVSTLTIQRTQQEDSAVYLCASSLSRTGPEYSGNTIYFGEGSWLTVV.

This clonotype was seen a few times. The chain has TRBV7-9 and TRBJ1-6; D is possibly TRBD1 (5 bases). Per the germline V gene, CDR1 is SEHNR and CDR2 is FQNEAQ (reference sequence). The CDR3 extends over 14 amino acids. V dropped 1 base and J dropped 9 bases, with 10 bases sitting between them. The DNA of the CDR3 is TGTGCCAGCAGCTTAGAGGGGAAGCCTTCACCCCTCCACTTT. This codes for CASSLEGKPSPLHF.

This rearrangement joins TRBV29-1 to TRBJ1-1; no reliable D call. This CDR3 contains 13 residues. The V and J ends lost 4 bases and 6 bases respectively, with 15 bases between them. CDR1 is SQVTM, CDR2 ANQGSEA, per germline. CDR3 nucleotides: TGCAGCGTTGTAGTAGGGTTCTTGGCTGAAGCTTTCTTT. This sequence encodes CSVVVGFLAEAFF.

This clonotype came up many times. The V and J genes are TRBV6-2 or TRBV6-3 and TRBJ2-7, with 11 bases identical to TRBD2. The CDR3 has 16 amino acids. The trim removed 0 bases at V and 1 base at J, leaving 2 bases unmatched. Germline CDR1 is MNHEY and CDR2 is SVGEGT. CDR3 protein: CASSYSSGGGSYEQYF. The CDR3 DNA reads TGTGCCAGCAGTTACTCTAGCGGGGGGGGATCCTACGAGCAGTACTTC.